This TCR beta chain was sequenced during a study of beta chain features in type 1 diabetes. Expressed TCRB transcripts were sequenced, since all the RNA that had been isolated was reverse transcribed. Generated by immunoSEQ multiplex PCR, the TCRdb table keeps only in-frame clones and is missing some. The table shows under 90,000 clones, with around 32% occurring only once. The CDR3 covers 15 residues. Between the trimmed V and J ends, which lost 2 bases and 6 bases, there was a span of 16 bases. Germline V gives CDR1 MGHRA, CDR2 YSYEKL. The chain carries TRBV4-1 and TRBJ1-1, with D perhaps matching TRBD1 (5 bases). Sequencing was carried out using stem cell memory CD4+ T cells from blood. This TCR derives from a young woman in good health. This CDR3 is CASSQSPGGWAEAFF. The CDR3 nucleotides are TGCGCCAGCAGCCAATCCCCGGGGGGGTGGGCTGAAGCTTTCTTT.